Described below is a single T cell receptor (beta chain) sequence and its context. Its antigen remains unidentified. Within one base of it there is no much larger clone, and no base qualities were kept. CD8 naive samples consisted of CD45RO-negative cells that were positively selected for CCR7, yielding a CD45RA+CCR7+ population without TemRA cells. Healthy HIV-negative adults with no recently reported acute infections or vaccinations were included as donors. Every donor was a Caucasian adult living in Nashville, Tennessee, USA. After blood collection by leukapheresis, PBMCs were isolated using Ficoll-Histopaque density gradient centrifugation and then cryopreserved in the vapor phase of liquid nitrogen. Analytical flow cytometry was used to check the purity and quantity of each magnetically sorted T cell population. Genomic DNA was isolated from each sorted fraction and quantified by UV absorbance on a Nanodrop 2000c.

Using the deep immunoSEQ assay, TCR CDR3 regions were amplified from genomic DNA by multiplex PCR. Extracted genomic DNA from each cell subset was distributed evenly across all wells of several immunoSEQ 96-well plates, and each plate was treated as a replicate. For sorted subsets, each replicate PCR was loaded with roughly 190 ng genomic DNA, equivalent to approximately 27,000 T cell genomes. The purified libraries were quantified using a Qubit 3.0 fluorometer, sized with a Bioanalyzer 2100, and then quantified again using the KAPA Library Quantification kit. Every immunoSEQ 96-well plate was sequenced on a dedicated single-read 150-cycle Illumina NextSeq 550 flow cell. Under the source paper's analysis protocol: Because the immunoSEQ output held only junctional sequences and lacked quality scores, the filtering could not match the filtering applied to full-length reads. To assign V/J genes and CDR3, sequences were annotated using PyIR, a Python wrapper for IgBLAST v1.9, with IMGT germline references. Reads were removed for weak V/J assignments (E-value above 1e-6), missing CDR3, stop codons, out-of-frame junctions, or ambiguous translated residues. V3J clonotypes were defined as sequences sharing an identical inferred V gene, J gene, and CDR3 amino acid sequence. Percentage overlap between repertoires was calculated by dividing the number of shared unique clonotypes by the size of the smaller repertoire. Three approaches were used to assess repertoire richness: RTK rarefaction, the Chao1 estimator, and Recon v2.1 estimates of unobserved clonotypes. For all TCRbeta clonotypes obtained by the gDNA method from a few donors, generation probabilities were computed with OLGA. In its TCRdb copy, this immuneACCESS table keeps in-frame sequences only and misses some clones. Where compared with another copy, unresolved V genes explain less than half of these, and the others have no known cause. Clone size and the V and J calls come from that table; the DNA yielded D and trimming. The sample table records hundreds of thousands of clones; 90% to 97% of these occur just once. The ten largest clones add up to 0.095% to 0.13% of the sample.

The entry originates in a study of shared clonotypes between healthy human individuals (dated by TCRdb to the early 2020s). Broadly, across the study: Two women and a few men aged 18 to 49 years were included in the cohort. Blood TCR repertoires of a handful of healthy adults were deeply sequenced to estimate repertoire size and the extent of clonotype sharing between individuals. Leukapheresis yielded between about 0.9 and 10 billion PBMCs per donor. Libraries were prepared and TCR repertoires were sequenced by different laboratories using diverse techniques, in order to increase sequencing depth and limit assay-specific biases. For each donor, CD4 naive and CD4 memory were each given three plates, CD8 naive was given two plates, and CD8 memory was given one plate. What the authors observed across the whole study: Sampling was limited to blood, and TCR repertoires in tissue likely differ from TCR repertoires in blood. Naive subsets generally had larger estimated clonotype richness than memory subsets did. The small number of donors limited the genetic and exposure-history diversity represented. Clonotypes shared by all four sorted-subset donors showed higher generation probabilities than non-shared clonotypes. Incomplete sequencing was indicated by rarefaction of sorted-subset datasets, despite the large sequencing depth. When a handful of donors were compared, the shared fraction of clonotypes was 5% to 6.5% for naive CD4, 3% to 4% for naive CD8, 2% to 2.5% for memory CD4, and roughly 0.43% for memory CD8. Pairwise subsampling led to the expectation that sequencing depth would affect the degree of clonotype sharing among donors.

The receptor was isolated from a woman aged 25 to 39 in good health. Sequencing was carried out using naive CD8+ T cells sorted from blood. The cell subset or site label corresponds to: CD45RA+CCR7+.

CDR3 sequence: CSVVSLTASSITDTQYF. The DNA sequence is TGCAGCGTTGTTTCCCTGACAGCTTCCTCGATCACAGATACGCAGTATTTT. The sequence is built from TRBV29-1 and TRBJ2-3; the best D guess is TRBD1, with 5 bases matching. Taken from the germline V gene, the CDR1 and CDR2 loops are SQVTM and ANQGSEA. Trimming removed 4 bases from V and 2 bases from J, leaving 22 bases between the germline ends. Counted from cysteine to phenylalanine, this CDR3 has 17 amino acids. Only the CDR3 portion is preserved as DNA: 51 bases, with reading frame beginning at the first base.